This entry features one T cell receptor beta chain sequence. What it binds is not known. With 3 bases removed from V and 5 bases from J, the gap between germline ends came to 10 bases. This CDR3 has 13 amino acids. Germline CDR1 KGHSH, CDR2 LQKENI. The sample belongs to a study of shared clonotypes between healthy human individuals. Study-level findings and limits: The study generally estimated greater richness for naive than memory subsets.

Sequenced by immunoSEQ multiplex PCR; TCRdb stores in-frame clones only, minus some. Among about 1.5 million clones, roughly 98% were seen once, and the ten largest hold roughly 0.45%. The sample was naive CD4+ T cells sorted from blood. Subset given: CD45RA+ positively selected. The sequence came from a young man in good health. The genes are TRBV18 and TRBJ2-5; D not certain. The CDR3 coding sequence is TGTGCCAGCTCACCTACTCCCGGGGAGACCCAGTACTTC. Its translation is CASSPTPGETQYF.